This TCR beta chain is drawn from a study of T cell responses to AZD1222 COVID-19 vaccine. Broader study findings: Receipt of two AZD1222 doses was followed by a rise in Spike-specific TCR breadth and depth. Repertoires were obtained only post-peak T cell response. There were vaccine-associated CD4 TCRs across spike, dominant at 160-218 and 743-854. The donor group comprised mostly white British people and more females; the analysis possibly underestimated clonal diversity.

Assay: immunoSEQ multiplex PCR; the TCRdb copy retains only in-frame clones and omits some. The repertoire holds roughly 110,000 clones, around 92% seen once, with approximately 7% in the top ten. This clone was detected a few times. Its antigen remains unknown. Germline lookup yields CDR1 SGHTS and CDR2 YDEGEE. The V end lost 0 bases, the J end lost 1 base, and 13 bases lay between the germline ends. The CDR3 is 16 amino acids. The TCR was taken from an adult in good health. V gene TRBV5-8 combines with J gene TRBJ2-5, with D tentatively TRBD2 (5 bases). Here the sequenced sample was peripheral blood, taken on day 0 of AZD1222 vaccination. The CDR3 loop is CASSLGRRGPQETQYF. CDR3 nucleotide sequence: TGTGCCAGCAGCTTGGGGCGTCGAGGGCCCCAAGAGACCCAGTACTTC.